A single sample gave rise to the 12 T cell receptor beta chains below, sequenced in a study of tumor-infiltrating lymphocytes in localized non-small cell lung cancer. Sequencing used immunoSEQ multiplex PCR; TCRdb keeps in-frame clones, though not all of them. Counted here are roughly 13,000 clones, approximately 68% occurring once; the ten biggest clones make up around 20%. The sequenced sample consisted of uninvolved lung tissue not adjacent to the tumor. The source is a human donor with non-small cell lung cancer.

The rearrangement joins TRBV10-3 to TRBJ2-7; D gene unclear. CDR3 length equals 14 residues. Germline CDR1 is ENHRY and CDR2 is SYGVKD. The ends were cut back, 0 bases at V and 4 bases at J, with 10 bases in the middle. CDR3 protein: CAISESLNLYEQYF. The CDR3 DNA is TGTGCCATCAGTGAGTCGCTCAATCTTTACGAGCAGTACTTC.

As DNA, the CDR3 is TGTGCCAGCAGCGCAGATGAGTACGCGCAGTATTTT. Translated, it gives CASSADEYAQYF. V and J are TRBV6-5 and TRBJ2-3; no definite D call. Germline CDR1 and CDR2: MNHEY and SVGAGI. With 6 bases removed from V and 10 bases from J, the gap between germline ends came to 14 bases. The CDR3 sequence is 12 residues long.

The chain combines TRBV5-6 with TRBJ2-7; the D is unclear. This CDR3 is built from 11 residues. Germline CDR1 reads SGHDT; CDR2 reads YYEEEE. The ends were cut back, 0 bases at V and 7 bases at J, with 5 bases in the middle. CDR3 nucleotide sequence: TGTGCCAGCAGCTTGGGCCAAGAGCAGTACTTC. Translation gives CASSLGQEQYF.

The chain uses TRBV7-3 and TRBJ2-3, with 8 nucleotides matching TRBD2. The germline gives CDR1 SGHTA, CDR2 FQGTGA. This CDR3 contains 15 residues. J was trimmed by 0 bases and V by 5 bases; bases with no gene match: 4. The CDR3 DNA sequence: TGTGCCAGCAGCCCTACGGGGGGGAGCACAGATACGCAGTATTTT. Its translation: CASSPTGGSTDTQYF.

There are a few counts of this clone. The V call is TRBV2, the J call TRBJ1-1; the D gene is possibly TRBD1 (5 bases). Deletions cut 3 bases from V and 1 base from J, with 18 bases between. The germline V gene has CDR1 SNHLY and CDR2 FYNNEI. CDR3 length: 17 amino acids. The CDR3 DNA reads TGTGCCAGCAGTGATTCGGGGCAGGGCCTCTGGAACACTGAAGCTTTCTTT. As protein: CASSDSGQGLWNTEAFF.

The V call is TRBV7-6, the J call TRBJ2-2; a weak D match, TRBD1 (6 bases). V lost 5 bases and J lost 5, with 15 bases in between. The germline V gene encodes CDR1 SGHVS and CDR2 FNYEAQ. The length of the CDR3 is 15 residues. In nucleotides, the CDR3 is TGTGCCAGCAGCAGTCCTTCAGGGGCGACCGGGGAGCTGTTTTTT. As protein: CASSSPSGATGELFF.

The gene calls are TRBV6-6 and TRBJ1-5, with D possibly TRBD1 on 6 matching bases. The germline gives CDR1 MNHNY, CDR2 SVGAGI (reference sequence). The CDR3 has 14 residues. Deletions cut 11 bases from V and 4 bases from J, with 18 bases between. CDR3 nucleotide sequence: TGTGCCGTATCGGACAGTCTTGGAAATCAGCCCCAGCATTTT. It translates to CAVSDSLGNQPQHF.

The V call is TRBV2, the J call TRBJ2-7, with 7 bases aligning to TRBD1. Germline lookup yields CDR1 SNHLY and CDR2 FYNNEI. There are 14 residues in the CDR3. With 6 bases clipped from V and 2 bases from J, the junction kept 7 bases outside the gene matches. The CDR3 reads CASSRQGVTYEQYF. CDR3 in DNA: TGTGCCAGCAGCAGACAGGGCGTAACCTACGAGCAGTACTTC.

This clone has only a few counts. The V gene is TRBV11-2, the J gene TRBJ1-1; 7 bases are a match to TRBD1. The CDR3 sequence is 13 residues long. J lost 5 bases, V lost 5 bases, and 5 bases had no gene match. Germline-derived CDR1 and CDR2 are SGHAT and FQNNGV. The CDR3 region has the DNA TGTGCCAGCAGCACGGGACAGCAAACTGAAGCTTTCTTT. It translates to CASSTGQQTEAFF. Variable domain in full (rest from reference TRBV11-2 and TRBJ1-1): EAGVAQSPRYKIIEKRQSVAFWCNPISGHATLYWYQQILGQGPKLLIQFQNNGVVDDSQLPKDRFSAERLKGVDSTLKIQPAKLEDSAVYLCASSTGQQTEAFFGQGTRLTVV.

V is TRBV6-6 and J is TRBJ2-5; 7 nucleotides align to TRBD2. V gave up 6 bases and J gave up 4 bases; unmatched junction bases: 11. The germline V gene encodes CDR1 MNHNY and CDR2 SVGAGI (reference sequence). The CDR3 is made up of 15 amino acids. CDR3 in amino acids: CASSSDGGSGETQYF. CDR3 DNA: TGTGCCAGCAGCTCGGACGGGGGGTCAGGAGAGACCCAGTACTTC.

On this clone: An end of the junction differs from the germline gene, which may be a read error. The chain couples TRBV7-9 to TRBJ2-1; TRBD2 matches 11 bases. Germline CDR1 is SEHNR and CDR2 is FQNEAQ (reference sequence). The CDR3 sequence is 14 residues long. CDR3 coding DNA: TGTGCCAGCAGCCTAGCGGGGGGCCGAAATGAGCAGTTCTTC. This encodes CASSLAGGRNEQFF.

This chain joins TRBV11-2 and TRBJ2-2, with a tentative D call TRBD1 (6 bases). The CDR3 extends over 14 amino acids. CDR1 and CDR2 from the germline V gene are SGHAT and FQNNGV. Trimming removed 6 bases from V and 2 bases from J, with 10 bases in between. The CDR3 bases are TGTGCCAGCAGAAAGGACAGTAACACCGGGGAGCTGTTTTTT. Translation gives CASRKDSNTGELFF.